The present entry profiles one T cell receptor (beta chain) with its context. The sample originates from a study of blood T cell repertoires in COVID-19. CDR3 length: 16 residues. CDR1 MNHEY and CDR2 SMNVEV come from the germline V gene (reference sequence). The V gene end was trimmed by 5 bases and the J gene end by 3 bases; junction bases not matched to a gene: 9. The assay was immunoSEQ multiplex PCR, and TCRdb's table has in-frame clones only and misses some. The table shows approximately 300,000 clones, with about 85% occurring only once. Individuals drawn from approximately 22 US areas were roughly 18 to 95 years old. Membership in each cohort depended on participant-reported clinical history.

The sample was PBMCs or T cells enriched from blood (not recorded which). The rearrangement joins TRBV27 to TRBJ1-5; 8 nucleotides match TRBD1. The clonotype comes from a woman aged 25-40 years who had been exposed to COVID-19. The CDR3 DNA reads TGTGCCAGCAGTCCCCAGGACAGGGCCTACAATCAGCCCCAGCATTTT. Translation gives CASSPQDRAYNQPQHF.